This T cell receptor (beta chain) came from a study of control samples from healthy donors and cancer patients. Looked up from germline, CDR1 is SGDLS and CDR2 is YYNGEE. The length of the CDR3 is 14 residues. With respect to this clone: At one end, the junction sequence differs from germline, possibly due to a read error.

The table came from immunoSEQ multiplex PCR; TCRdb's copy has only in-frame clones and leaves some out. The sample has about 53,000 clones, 75% to 90% seen once. The sequence was obtained from a man aged 60 to 69 with head and neck cancer. Sequenced input: PBMCs. The V gene is TRBV9, the J gene TRBJ2-2; 10 nucleotides match TRBD2. CDR3 sequence reads: CARSGGANTGELFF. CDR3 nucleotides: TGTGCCCGCAGCGGGGGGGCGAACACCGGGGAGCTGTTTTTT.